Given below is one T cell receptor (beta chain) in context. Its antigen is unknown. This specimen belongs to a study of cytomegalovirus exposure and HLA in healthy donors. Study observations and caveats: A later analysis showed TCR association rates differing by HLA locus, peaking at DRB1 and lowest at HLA-C. A reported reduction in N-insertions relative to the roughly 610-donor mean was seen in an Asian-associated ancestry cluster in a later analysis.

PCR employed 60 Vbeta and 13 Jbeta primers. Method: immunoSEQ multiplex PCR; TCRdb's copy keeps in-frame clones and lacks some. The repertoire shows some 72,000 clones; the top ten hold 0.8% to 1%. Germline V lookup: CDR1 SGHRS, CDR2 YFSETQ. The CDR3 is 15 amino acids. J gave up 2 bases and V 0 bases, and 4 bases lay outside the gene matches. The chain combines TRBV5-1 with TRBJ2-7, with TRBD2 matching 8 bases. The sample taken for sequencing was PBMCs. The sequence derives from a boy younger than 18 in good health and CMV-seronegative. CDR3 sequence reads: CASSLAGGGPYEQYF. The CDR3 DNA sequence: TGCGCCAGCAGCTTGGCCGGCGGGGGGCCCTACGAGCAGTACTTC.